The T cell receptor beta chain described here comes from a study of beta chain features in type 1 diabetes. Study context: The patient and healthy donor groups were comparable for age, gender and cell yields. Whole-study results and caveats: Among patients with Type 1 diabetes, TCRB CDR3s were moderately but significantly shorter in every one of the four CD4+ subsets. Fewer junction insertions and more nucleotide deletions appeared in type 1 diabetes patients.

This clone appeared a single time. The antigen is undetermined. V was trimmed by 4 bases and J by 4 bases, leaving 15 bases between them. The CDR3 length is 15 residues. Germline V gives CDR1 SGHTS, CDR2 YDEGEE. The sequenced template was cDNA made from the entire isolated RNA. Naive, central memory and regulatory T cell samples averaged around 3.3 million reads. This table comes from immunoSEQ multiplex PCR, and its TCRdb copy is limited to in-frame clones, with some not included. There are a few hundred thousand clones in the sample; approximately 13% occur only once, and about 0.019% lies in the top ten. Each of the CD4+ naive, central memory, regulatory and stem cell-like memory populations was sorted via CD45RO/CCR7/CD25/CD127/CD95/CD27.

The origin of this receptor is a man aged 25-45 years with type 1 diabetes. J is TRBJ1-5 and V is TRBV5-8; D possibly corresponds to TRBD1 (5 bases). Sequencing input: naive CD4+ T cells from blood. The CDR3 bases are TGTGCCAGCAGCGCCATTACGACAGCTAATCAGCCCCAGCATTTT. Protein sequence: CASSAITTANQPQHF.